This T cell receptor (beta chain) was sequenced in a study of blood T cell repertoires in COVID-19. The protocol was immunoSEQ multiplex PCR, while the TCRdb copy is restricted to in-frame clones and leaves out a portion. Of 200,000 or so clones listed, roughly 76% are singletons. Germline V gene sequence: CDR1 SGHTS, CDR2 YDEGEE. The CDR3 runs 14 residues. V was cut by 1 base and J by 4 bases, with 6 bases left in between. The clonotype comes from a human donor in a cohort sampled during active COVID-19. The sample was peripheral blood. This rearrangement joins TRBV5-8 to TRBJ2-6, with D unclear. The chain's CDR3 is CASSLTRGANVLTF. CDR3 nucleotides: TGTGCCAGCAGCTTGACCCGGGGGGCCAACGTCCTGACTTTC.